The entry below gives a single TCR beta chain sequence along with its context. This clonotype was detected many times. Its antigen remains undetermined. Base qualities are not at hand, and no much larger clone is one base apart. Library prep was done by multiplex PCR. Sequencing used an Illumina HiSeq 4000. CDR3 regions were amplified by Arm-PCR with iRepertoire HTBI primers to construct TCR beta libraries. PCR products were gel purified before sequencing. The study's processing was this. Gene usage analysis of CDR3 amino acid clonotypes relied on the roughly 60 TRBV and about 15 TRBJ segments identified across samples. COPE and FqMerger were used to merge filtered high-quality paired reads into contigs. Contigs were aligned with BLAST to IMGT TRBV, TRBD and TRBJ reference genes, and CDR3 was defined per IMGT. Any clonotype with a frequency above 0.1% was counted as a highly expanded clone. Shannon entropy served as the measure of repertoire diversity, while the Gini coefficient captured V-J evenness. Public clonotypes were defined as clonotypes shared by more than one individual. The public reads were reprocessed in TCRdb via fastp at Q25 and MiXCR, keeping in-frame beta chains. All rows with the same CDR3 protein become a single entry with the most common DNA and genes. None of the V and J calls come from the authors' own analysis; TCRdb made them. The sample yields 390,000 or so distinct CDR3 sequences; approximately 12% were counted once. The ten largest make up 18% of the sample.

The CDR3 has 15 amino acids, counting the end cysteine and phenylalanine. Just CDR3 DNA is preserved here, 45 bases in frame from base 1. V trim: 7 bases; J trim: 8 bases; unmatched bases: 17. The germline V gene gives CDR1 as SGHDT and CDR2 as YYEEEE. Reading the label with the study, this specimen's time point is: newly diagnosed GD, antithyroid drugs for less than 3 months. For both TCR sequencing and RNA sequencing, RNA was extracted from PBMCs using TRIzol. Graves' disease was diagnosed according to American Thyroid Association guidelines. Recruitment of patients was carried out at an endocrinology department in Xi'an, China. From each patient, about 8.9 milliliters of peripheral blood was collected into an EDTA anticoagulant tube. PBMCs were isolated by Ficoll Paque Plus density gradient separation without further T cell sorting. An Agilent 2100 Bioanalyzer and agarose gel were used to check RNA quality, while a NanoDrop 2000 measured RNA concentration.

This entry belongs to a study of regulatory T cells in long-lasting Graves disease (dated by TCRdb to about 2021). Study-wide context: Newly diagnosed Graves' disease patients had taken antithyroid drugs for less than 3 months. Peripheral blood TCR sequencing and RNA sequencing compared persistent Graves' disease patients with newly diagnosed Graves' disease patients. The study was conducted in China and was registered as a clinical trial. A total of 33 samples underwent TCR sequencing: approximately 13 from persistent and roughly 20 from newly diagnosed Graves' disease patients.

General findings and caveats noted by the study authors: Peripheral blood alone was examined, since thyroid tissue, which constituted the primary lesion, could not be accessed. Persistent Graves' disease patients showed lower TCR Shannon entropy and fewer highly expanded clones than newly diagnosed patients, suggesting clonal expansion. Preferential use of TRBV28, TRBJ1-2 and TRBJ2-5 was observed in persistent disease, whereas TRBV20-1 and TRBJ2-1 were favored in newly diagnosed disease. Sequencing and analysis were restricted to the TCR beta chain. As a limitation, the authors acknowledged that the small sample size may reduce accuracy. Persistent patients shared more public clonotypes among themselves (under 3,000) than newly diagnosed patients did (nearly 1,000).

These records were also assigned to another study, of T cells in Graves' hyperthyroidism and ophthalmopathy. As that second paper reports: A patient counted as having stable Graves' hyperthyroidism if no progression to ophthalmopathy occurred over 18 months of follow-up. Hyperthyroidism patients were aged 18 to 65 years and newly diagnosed, with disease duration of less than 2 months. Any patient with an uncontrolled infection, another autoimmune disease, pregnancy or lactation was excluded. Clinical symptoms, serum thyroxine and TRAb, thyroid ultrasound, and orbital computed tomography formed the basis for the diagnoses. The first round of RT-PCR for the TCR CDR3 was performed with the HTBI primer set and the Qiagen OneStep RT-PCR kit. Blood samples also contained most of the expanded thyroid clonotypes (frequency above 0.001), which suggests that blood repertoires may reflect thyroid immune responses. A model built on a 13 V-J signature distinguished ophthalmopathy from stable hyperthyroidism, reaching 85% to 90% sensitivity and around 81% specificity in cross-validation and 80%/75% in testing. In validation, progression to ophthalmopathy was predicted by the model with 70% to 71% sensitivity and 72.22% specificity, a median of approximately 6.5 months before onset. To identify TCR V-J signatures that set the groups apart, the researchers used a discovery cohort of more than 95 patients, made up of under 50 with Graves' ophthalmopathy and around 58 with stable Graves' hyperthyroidism. An independent validation cohort of some 18 hyperthyroidism patients and about 16 patients who later progressed to ophthalmopathy tested prospective prediction of ophthalmopathy. The roughly 99 discovery patients were divided at random into training and test sets in a 7:3 ratio. In more than 5 Graves' hyperthyroidism patients, the study also compared T-cell repertoires from thyroid tissue with T-cell repertoires from blood. After sampling, hyperthyroidism patients received methimazole starting at 30 mg daily, and ophthalmopathy patients received high-dose intravenous methylprednisolone. The libraries were constructed in a second round of multiplex PCR and then size-selected and purified. The libraries were sequenced on an Illumina HiSeq2000 using paired-end 100 bp reads. SOAPnuke was used to process the raw data, with reads discarded if the reads contained adapters or uncalled bases, had a mean Phred below 15, or lacked an exact constant-primer or identifier match. COPE v1.2.5 was used to merge high-quality paired reads, and clonotypes were defined as unique nucleotide sequences. MiTCR v1.1 was used to align the clonotypes against IMGT TRBV, TRBD and TRBJ reference segments. The analysis was restricted to V-J combinations with a frequency above 0.0001, which together covered 99.2% of the repertoires. A TCS score was defined as the ratio of F50 (clonal expansion) to E x V (chaos), with BLOSUM62-based TCRdist applied between CDR3 peptides within each V-J. Welch's t-statistics and random forest reduced roughly 530 V-J features to roughly 13, which were used in a naive Bayes classifier (R e1071). Sample size was not statistically predetermined, and blinding of investigators to group allocation was not performed. According to the paper, TCR Vbeta CDR3 sequencing was carried out on roughly 130 peripheral blood samples, which came from 40 to 45 ophthalmopathy, approximately 72 hyperthyroidism and roughly 17 progressor patients.

The TCR was taken from a woman between 18 and 29 years old with Graves disease. Donor details come from another sample of the same person, matched by shared clones. Sequencing was performed on peripheral blood mononuclear cells (PBMCs), taken at new diagnosis, from a patient treated with antithyroid drugs. The V and J genes are TRBV5-6 and TRBJ1-2; a stretch of 7 junction bases matches TRBD1. The CDR3 is CASWDSLRTMGGYTF. The nucleotide sequence is given as TGTGCCAGCTGGGACAGCCTACGAACTATGGGGGGCTACACCTTC.